This T cell receptor beta chain came from a study of blood T cell repertoires in COVID-19. As for the study in general: Nucleic acid was either cDNA or gDNA, and it came from T cells, B-cell-depleted T cells, or PBMCs.

This clone was recorded only once. This CDR3 has 15 residues. The V and J ends lost 6 bases and 6 bases, in that order; junction bases with no gene match: 8. The germline V gene encodes CDR1 LNHDA and CDR2 SQIVND (reference sequence). The protocol was immunoSEQ multiplex PCR, while the TCRdb copy is restricted to in-frame clones and leaves out a portion. Here the sample spans approximately 200,000 clones, roughly 80% being singletons. This TCR derives from a woman in her 50s with acute or convalescent COVID-19. The gene calls are TRBV19 and TRBJ2-7; 13 bases map to TRBD2. The sequenced material came from peripheral blood. CDR3 sequence reads: CASRAGLAGTSEQYF. CDR3 DNA: TGTGCCAGTAGGGCGGGACTAGCGGGAACCTCCGAGCAGTACTTC.